This TCR beta chain was retrieved from a study of shared clonotypes between healthy human individuals. The CDR3 has 17 amino acids. Trimming stripped 5 bases from V and 4 bases from J, with 23 bases between. Per germline, CDR1 SGHTA and CDR2 FQGNSA. Sequencing was performed with immunoSEQ multiplex PCR; in TCRdb, only in-frame clones are kept and a portion is missing. Found here are 2,500,000 or so clones, about nine tenths of them singletons; the top ten hold about 0.41%. This clonotype was obtained from a man aged 18 to 29 in good health. Some clones in this sample may be carry-over from other donors' samples. The genes are TRBV7-2 and TRBJ2-5; D possibly corresponds to TRBD1 (5 bases). The sequenced sample was naive CD4+ T cells from PBMCs. The subset here: CD45RA+ positively selected. CDR3 protein: CASSPRGNLNRRETQYF. CDR3 DNA: TGTGCCAGCAGCCCAAGGGGCAACTTGAACCGTCGAGAGACCCAGTACTTC.